One and the same sample provided the 6 T cell receptor beta chains below, sequenced in a study of yellow fever vaccine responses in identical twins. TCRdb itself ran the RT-PCR reads through MiXCR, one entry per CDR3 protein. The data contain about 5,400 distinct CDR3 sequences, 86% of them singletons. The material sequenced was T cells from blood (PBMCs), unsorted or a sorted subset (not recorded which), taken before or after yellow fever vaccination (not recorded which). Source of these receptors: a woman aged 18-29 years who received the yellow fever vaccine.

This clonotype was detected only a few times. The chain carries TRBV11-1 and TRBJ1-6; no clear D. Germline V CDR1 and CDR2: SGHAT, FQDESV (reference sequence). V lost 1 base and J 7 bases, leaving 11 bases between the germline ends. CDR3 size: 15 residues. In nucleotides, the CDR3 is TGTGCCAGCAGCTTAGGTTTCGGGCCCAATTCACCCCTCCACTTT. It translates to CASSLGFGPNSPLHF.

The chain recombines TRBV10-1 with TRBJ2-7, with 9 positions matching TRBD1. With 4 bases clipped from V and 2 bases from J, the junction kept 3 bases outside the gene matches. The CDR3 extends over 14 amino acids. The germline V gene has CDR1 WNHNN and CDR2 SYGVQD (reference sequence). CDR3 nucleotide sequence: TGCGCCAGCAGTGGAGGACAGGGGACCTACGAGCAGTACTTC. This translates into CASSGGQGTYEQYF.

This sequence joins TRBV10-1 and TRBJ1-3, with D maybe TRBD1 (5 bases). Trimming removed 3 bases at V and 0 bases at J, with 12 bases between. Germline CDR1 is WNHNN and CDR2 is SYGVQD (reference sequence). This CDR3 contains 16 residues. The chain's CDR3 is CASSDSGLNSGNTIYF. CDR3 coding DNA: TGCGCCAGCAGTGATTCGGGACTGAACTCTGGAAACACCATATATTTT.

The chain carries TRBV7-8 and TRBJ2-5; D gene unclear. The CDR3 contains 13 residues. Trimming removed 6 bases at V and 2 bases at J, with 10 bases between. Per the germline V gene, CDR1 is SGHVS and CDR2 is FQNEAQ. The CDR3 protein is CASRKQTQETQYF. Here the CDR3 DNA reads TGTGCCAGCAGGAAACAGACACAAGAGACCCAGTACTTC.

The chain links TRBV2 to TRBJ2-7, with 9 positions matching TRBD2. Germline lookup yields CDR1 SNHLY and CDR2 FYNNEI. This CDR3 has 14 amino acids. The V and J ends lost 3 bases and 0 bases, in that order; junction bases with no gene match: 0. The CDR3: CASSERGGSYEQYF. The CDR3 DNA follows: TGTGCCAGCAGTGAGCGGGGGGGCTCCTACGAGCAGTACTTC.

This chain uses TRBV27 with TRBJ1-2; TRBD1 matches 9 bases. The V and J ends lost 5 bases and 6 bases, in that order; junction bases with no gene match: 13. The CDR3 is 16 residues long. Germline CDR1 reads MNHEY; CDR2 reads SMNVEV (reference sequence). The CDR3: CASSRTGAPLVDGYTF. The DNA of the CDR3 is TGTGCCAGCAGTAGGACAGGGGCTCCGCTTGTGGATGGCTACACCTTC.